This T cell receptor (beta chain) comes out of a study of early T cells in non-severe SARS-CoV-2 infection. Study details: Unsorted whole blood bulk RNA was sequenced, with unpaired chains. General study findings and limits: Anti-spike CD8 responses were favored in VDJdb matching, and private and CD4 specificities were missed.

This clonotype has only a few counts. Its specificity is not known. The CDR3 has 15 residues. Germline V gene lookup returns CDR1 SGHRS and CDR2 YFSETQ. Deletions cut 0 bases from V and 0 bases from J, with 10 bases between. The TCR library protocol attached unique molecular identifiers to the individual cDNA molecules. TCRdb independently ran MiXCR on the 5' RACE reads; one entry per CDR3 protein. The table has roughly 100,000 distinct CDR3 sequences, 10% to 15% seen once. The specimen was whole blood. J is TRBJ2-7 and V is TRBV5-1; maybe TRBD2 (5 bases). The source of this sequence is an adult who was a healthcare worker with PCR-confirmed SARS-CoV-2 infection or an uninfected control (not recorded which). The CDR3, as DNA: TGCGCCAGCAGCTTGGGGCGGGTACCCTCCTACGAGCAGTACTTC. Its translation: CASSLGRVPSYEQYF.